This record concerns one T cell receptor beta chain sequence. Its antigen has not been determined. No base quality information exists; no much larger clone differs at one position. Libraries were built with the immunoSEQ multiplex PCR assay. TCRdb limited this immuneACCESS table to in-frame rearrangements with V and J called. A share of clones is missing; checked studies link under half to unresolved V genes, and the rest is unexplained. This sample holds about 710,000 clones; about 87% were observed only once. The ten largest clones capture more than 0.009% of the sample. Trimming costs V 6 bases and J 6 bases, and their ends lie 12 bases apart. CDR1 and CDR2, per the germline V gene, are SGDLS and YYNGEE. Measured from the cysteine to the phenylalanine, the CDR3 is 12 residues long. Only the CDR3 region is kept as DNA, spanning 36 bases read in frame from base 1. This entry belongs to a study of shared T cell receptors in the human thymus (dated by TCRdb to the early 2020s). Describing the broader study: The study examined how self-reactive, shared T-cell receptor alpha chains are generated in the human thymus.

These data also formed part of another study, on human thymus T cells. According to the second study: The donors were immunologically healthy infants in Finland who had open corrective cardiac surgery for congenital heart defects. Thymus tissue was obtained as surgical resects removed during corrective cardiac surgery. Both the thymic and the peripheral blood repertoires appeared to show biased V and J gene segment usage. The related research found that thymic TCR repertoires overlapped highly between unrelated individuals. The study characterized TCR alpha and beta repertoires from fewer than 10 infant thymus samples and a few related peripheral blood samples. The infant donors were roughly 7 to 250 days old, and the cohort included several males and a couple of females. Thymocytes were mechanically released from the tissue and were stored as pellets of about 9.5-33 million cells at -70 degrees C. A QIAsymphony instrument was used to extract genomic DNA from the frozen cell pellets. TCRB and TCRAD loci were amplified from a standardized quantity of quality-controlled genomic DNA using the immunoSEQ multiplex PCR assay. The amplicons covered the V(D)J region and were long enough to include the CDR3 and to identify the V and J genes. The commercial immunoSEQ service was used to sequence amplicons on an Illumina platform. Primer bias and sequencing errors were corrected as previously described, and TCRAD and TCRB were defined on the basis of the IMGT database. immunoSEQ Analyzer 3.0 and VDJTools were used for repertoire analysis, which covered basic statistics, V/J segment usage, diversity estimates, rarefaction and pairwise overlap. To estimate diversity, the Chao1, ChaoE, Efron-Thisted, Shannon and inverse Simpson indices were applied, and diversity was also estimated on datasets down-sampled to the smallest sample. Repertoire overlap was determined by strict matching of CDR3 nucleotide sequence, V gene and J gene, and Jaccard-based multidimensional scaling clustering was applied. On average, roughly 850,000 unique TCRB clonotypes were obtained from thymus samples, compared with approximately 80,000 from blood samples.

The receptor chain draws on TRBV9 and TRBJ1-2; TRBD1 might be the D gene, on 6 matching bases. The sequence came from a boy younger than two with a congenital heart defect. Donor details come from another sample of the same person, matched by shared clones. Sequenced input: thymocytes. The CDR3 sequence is CASTGGGDGYTF. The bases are TGTGCCAGCACCGGAGGGGGGGATGGCTACACCTTC.